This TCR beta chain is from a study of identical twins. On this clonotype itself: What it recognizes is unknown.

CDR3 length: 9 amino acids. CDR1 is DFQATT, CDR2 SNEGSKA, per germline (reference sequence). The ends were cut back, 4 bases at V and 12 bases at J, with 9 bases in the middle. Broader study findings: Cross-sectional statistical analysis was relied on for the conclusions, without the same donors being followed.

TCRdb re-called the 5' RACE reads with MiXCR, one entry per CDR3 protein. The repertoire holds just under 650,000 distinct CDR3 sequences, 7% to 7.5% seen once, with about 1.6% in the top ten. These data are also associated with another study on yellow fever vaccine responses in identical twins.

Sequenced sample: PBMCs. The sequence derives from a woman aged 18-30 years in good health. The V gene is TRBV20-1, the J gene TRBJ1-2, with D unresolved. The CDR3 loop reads CSATPSNTF. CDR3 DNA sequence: TGCAGTGCTACCCCTAGCAACACCTTC.